Listed here is a single T cell receptor beta chain. In the original workflow: The assay estimated nucleated cells by amplifying reference gene primers. Using immunoSEQ multiplex PCR, the repertoire was profiled, and TCRdb retains in-frame clones only, with some absent. V and J calls and clone size come straight from that table; D and trimming were deduced from the DNA. The sample lists roughly 70,000 clones; 80% to 90% were seen once. This entry is derived from a study of blood T cell repertoires in COVID-19. Germline CDR1 reads LGHNA; CDR2 reads YSLEER. The CDR3 has 16 amino acids. Trimming shortened V by 0 bases and J by 8 bases, and 17 bases separated the two germline ends.

Source material: peripheral blood. The V call is TRBV4-3, the J call TRBJ2-1; unclear D gene. The clonotype originates from a woman of 80 years or more with active or convalescent COVID-19. CDR3 bases: TGCGCCAGCAGCCAAGACCCCCCGGTGGGTGCGGATGAGCAGTTCTTC. Amino acid sequence: CASSQDPPVGADEQFF.